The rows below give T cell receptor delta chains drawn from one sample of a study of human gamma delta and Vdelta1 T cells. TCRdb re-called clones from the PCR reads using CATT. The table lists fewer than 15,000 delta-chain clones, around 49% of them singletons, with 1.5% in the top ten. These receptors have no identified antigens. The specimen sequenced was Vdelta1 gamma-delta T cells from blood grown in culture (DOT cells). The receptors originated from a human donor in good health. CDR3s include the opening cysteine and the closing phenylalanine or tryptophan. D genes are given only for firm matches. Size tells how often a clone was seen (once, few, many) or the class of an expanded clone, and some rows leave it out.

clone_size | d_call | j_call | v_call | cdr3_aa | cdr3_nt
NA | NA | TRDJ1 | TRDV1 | CALGGVPSAGPYTDKLIF | TGTGCTCTTGGGGGAGTTCCTAGCGCGGGACCTTACACCGATAAACTCATCTTT
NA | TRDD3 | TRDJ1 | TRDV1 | CALGVRIFLRPGGILSDKLIF | TGTGCTCTTGGGGTTCGGATCTTCCTTCGCCCCGGGGGGATACTAAGCGATAAACTCATCTTT
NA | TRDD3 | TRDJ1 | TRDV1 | CALGELIWGISGDKLIF | TGTGCTCTTGGGGAGCTAATCTGGGGGATATCGGGCGATAAACTCATCTTT
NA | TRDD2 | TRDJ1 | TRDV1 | CALGEPFLRTDKLIF | TGTGCTCTTGGGGAGCCCTTCCTACGCACCGATAAACTCATCTTT
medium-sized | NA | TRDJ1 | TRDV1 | CALGASGASWGPYTDKLIF | TGTGCTCTTGGGGCCTCCGGCGCATCGTGGGGGCCTTACACCGATAAACTCATCTTT
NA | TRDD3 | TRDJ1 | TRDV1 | CALGELGGPVHSLLGDTDKLIF | TGTGCTCTTGGGGAACTAGGCGGTCCTGTCCATTCTCTACTGGGGGACACCGATAAACTCATCTTT
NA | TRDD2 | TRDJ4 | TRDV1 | CALGDDLPMTTGSRSLIF | TGTGCTCTTGGGGACGACCTTCCTATGACTACTGGTAGTCGTTCCCTGATCTTT
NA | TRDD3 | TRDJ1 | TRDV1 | CALGELRTGGYCGDNTDKLIF | TGTGCTCTTGGGGAGCTACGTACTGGGGGATACTGCGGTGATAACACCGATAAACTCATCTTT
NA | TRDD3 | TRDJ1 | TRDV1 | CALGVRFTRPGGSSDKLIF | TGTGCTCTTGGGGTGAGATTTACTAGGCCTGGGGGATCGTCGGATAAACTCATCTTT
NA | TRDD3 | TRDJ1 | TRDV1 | CALGELKYWGMSTDKLIF | TGTGCTCTTGGGGAACTTAAGTACTGGGGGATGAGTACCGATAAACTCATCTTT
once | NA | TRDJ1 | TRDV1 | CALGDLASPHRADFEPLMGTTLRTTDKLIF | TGTGCTCTTGGGGACCTAGCTTCCCCTCACCGAGCAGACTTCGAACCACTGATGGGCACTACACTGCGTACCACCGATAAACTCATCTTT
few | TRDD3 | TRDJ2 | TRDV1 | CALGDFPSPSDVGIHPTAQLFF | TGTGCTCTTGGGGACTTCCCGTCCCCCTCGGATGTGGGGATACATCCGACAGCACAACTCTTCTTT
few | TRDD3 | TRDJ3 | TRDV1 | CALGEPVLGGTPWDTRQMFF | TGTGCTCTTGGGGAACCCGTACTGGGGGGGACCCCATGGGACACCCGACAGATGTTTTTC
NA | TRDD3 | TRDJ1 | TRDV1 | CALGEFPTVSSGIRVCTDKLIF | TGTGCTCTTGGGGAGTTTCCTACTGTCAGCTCGGGGATACGCGTTTGCACCGATAAACTCATCTTT
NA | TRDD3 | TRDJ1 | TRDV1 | CALGELWPTLGEPRYTDKLIF | TGTGCTCTTGGGGAACTTTGGCCTACGCTGGGGGAACCTCGGTACACCGATAAACTCATCTTT
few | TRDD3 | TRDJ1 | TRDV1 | CALGGIGGDTSSKYTDKLIF | TGTGCTCTTGGGGGAATTGGTGGGGATACGAGTAGTAAGTACACCGATAAACTCATCTTT
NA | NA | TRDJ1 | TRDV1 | CALGELIRGNTDKLIF | TGTGCTCTTGGGGAGCTAATCCGGGGGAACACCGATAAACTCATCTTT
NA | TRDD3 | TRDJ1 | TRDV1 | CALGPPHSTGDTPTTKKLIF | TGTGCTCTTGGTCCGCCTCATTCTACTGGGGATACGCCGACGACTAAAAAACTCATCTTT
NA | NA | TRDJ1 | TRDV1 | CALGELGLLRHTDKLIF | TGTGCTCTTGGGGAACTGGGCCTGCTCCGGCACACCGATAAACTCATCTTT
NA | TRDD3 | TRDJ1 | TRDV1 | CALGELGPYAGGYELGPTDKLIF | TGTGCTCTTGGGGAACTAGGTCCTTACGCTGGGGGATACGAGTTGGGGCCCACCGATAAACTCATCTTT
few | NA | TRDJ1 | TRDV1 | CALGEPVAYEGRKYTDKLIF | TGTGCTCTTGGGGAACCCGTGGCCTACGAGGGACGGAAGTACACCGATAAACTCATCTTT
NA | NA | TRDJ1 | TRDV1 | CALGELPSAGWYTDKLIF | TGTGCTCTTGGGGAACTTCCATCCGCCGGGTGGTACACCGATAAACTCATCTTT
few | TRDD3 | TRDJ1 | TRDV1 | CALGEPYGRVLGDSSYTDKLIF | TGTGCTCTTGGGGAACCCTACGGTAGGGTACTGGGGGATAGTTCGTACACCGATAAACTCATCTTT
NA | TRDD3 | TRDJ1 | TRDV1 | CALGEQPGNYWGPGTDKLIF | TGTGCTCTTGGGGAACAGCCAGGCAATTACTGGGGGCCAGGCACCGATAAACTCATCTTT
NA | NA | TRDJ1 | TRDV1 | CALGEPLAPANGVYTDKLIF | TGTGCTCTTGGGGAACCCTTAGCTCCGGCCAACGGTGTGTACACCGATAAACTCATCTTT
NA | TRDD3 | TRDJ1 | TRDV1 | CALGEERLTGGSLYTDKLIF | TGTGCTCTTGGGGAGGAACGTCTTACTGGGGGATCCCTGTACACCGATAAACTCATCTTT
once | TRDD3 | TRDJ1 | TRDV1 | CALGELTGGFLSVGDKLIF | TGTGCTCTTGGGGAACTCACTGGGGGATTCCTTTCAGTGGGAGATAAACTCATCTTT
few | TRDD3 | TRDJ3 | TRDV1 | CALSRLGDKGDWDTRQMFF | TGTGCTCTTTCAAGGCTGGGGGATAAAGGGGACTGGGACACCCGACAGATGTTTTTC
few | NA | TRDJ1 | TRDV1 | CALGGYVSLGGLHDKLIF | TGTGCTCTTGGGGGGTACGTCTCACTCGGGGGACTACACGATAAACTCATCTTT
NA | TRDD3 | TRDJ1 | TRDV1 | CALGDRISFLTRVLGDTPQYTDKLIF | TGTGCTCTTGGGGACCGGATAAGCTTCCTCACCCGAGTACTGGGGGATACGCCCCAGTACACCGATAAACTCATCTTT
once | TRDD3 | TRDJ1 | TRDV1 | CALGGPSYWGIKGYKLIF | TGTGCTCTTGGGGGCCCTTCCTACTGGGGGATAAAGGGGTATAAACTCATCTTT
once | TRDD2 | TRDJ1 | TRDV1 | CALGEDRPAFLRAPPPTATDKLIF | TGTGCTCTTGGGGAAGATCGTCCCGCCTTCCTACGTGCCCCCCCCCCGACGGCCACCGATAAACTCATCTTT